Listed below are T cell receptor beta chains from one sample, sequenced in a study of T-cell memory formation after mild COVID-19. TCRdb reprocessed the 5' RACE reads via MiXCR and lists one record per CDR3 protein. This table holds hundreds of thousands of distinct CDR3 sequences, about 25% found once. The sample comprised PBMCs or a T cell subset sorted from them (not recorded which). The source is an adult woman who had mild COVID-19 (a few samples of this study predate the infection). Cell type and time point are not known. The CDR3 runs from the conserved cysteine through the conserved F or W. The order of the fields is V gene, J gene, clone size, D gene, CDR3 DNA, CDR3 protein. D genes are given only for firm matches. Clone size is given for some rows only: seen once, a few or many times, or a class if the clone is expanded.

V: TRBV5-5
J: TRBJ2-7
size: .
D: .
DNA: TGTGCCAGCAGCCCTGCTCGGCCGGGCACCTACGAGCAGTACTTC
CDR3: CASSPARPGTYEQYF

V: TRBV5-1
J: TRBJ2-5
size: few
D: TRBD1
DNA: TGCGCCAGCAGCTACCTACAGGGGGCAGGAAGAGAGACCCAGTACTTC
CDR3: CASSYLQGAGRETQYF

V: TRBV7-8
J: TRBJ2-7
size: .
D: TRBD1
DNA: TGTGCCAGCAGCTTAGCGTCAGGACAGGGGGTTGACGAGCAGTACTTC
CDR3: CASSLASGQGVDEQYF

V: TRBV14
J: TRBJ2-2
size: .
D: TRBD2
DNA: TGTGCCAGCAGCCACTACAGCGGGAGGTTCGCCGGGGAGCTGTTTTTT
CDR3: CASSHYSGRFAGELFF

V: TRBV2
J: TRBJ1-1
size: .
D: .
DNA: TGTGCCAGCAGTGAAACGCGCCCTTATTGGGGCCCTGGTCTGGGCACTGAAGCTTTCTTT
CDR3: CASSETRPYWGPGLGTEAFF

V: TRBV14
J: TRBJ2-2
size: .
D: TRBD1
DNA: TGTGCCAGCAGCCTAGGGGGCAGGACCGCGCTAGGCACCGGGGAGCTGTTTTTT
CDR3: CASSLGGRTALGTGELFF

V: TRBV15
J: TRBJ2-2
size: .
D: .
DNA: TGTGCCACCAGCAGGCGGGACAGTAACACCGGGGAGCTGTTTTTT
CDR3: CATSRRDSNTGELFF

V: TRBV6-2/TRBV6-3
J: TRBJ2-1
size: few
D: TRBD2
DNA: TGTGCCAGCAGCTCCCGGGGACTAGCGAGCAATGAGCAGTTCTTC
CDR3: CASSSRGLASNEQFF

V: TRBV5-1
J: TRBJ2-5
size: .
D: .
DNA: TGCGCCAGCAGCTTGGGGGACATGATCCAGACCCAGTACTTC
CDR3: CASSLGDMIQTQYF

V: TRBV2
J: TRBJ2-7
size: .
D: TRBD1
DNA: TGTGCCAGCAGGCCGGGACAGGGGGACCCATTTATCTCCTACGAGCAGTACTTC
CDR3: CASRPGQGDPFISYEQYF

V: TRBV5-1
J: TRBJ2-2
size: .
D: .
DNA: TGCGCCAGCAGCTTGGCCGTGACGAACCCCGGGGAGCTGTTTTTT
CDR3: CASSLAVTNPGELFF

V: TRBV19
J: TRBJ2-3
size: .
D: .
DNA: TGTGCCAGCTCCTTCCGGGACCCAATCACAGATACGCAGTATTTT
CDR3: CASSFRDPITDTQYF

V: TRBV23-1
J: TRBJ2-1
size: .
D: .
DNA: TGCGCCAGCAGTCAATCCTACGGGAGAGGCGGCTACAATGAGCAGTTCTTC
CDR3: CASSQSYGRGGYNEQFF

V: TRBV6-2/TRBV6-3
J: TRBJ1-1
size: .
D: .
DNA: TGTGCCAGCAGTCCGAAAGGGGTAAACACTGAAGCTTTCTTT
CDR3: CASSPKGVNTEAFF

V: TRBV9
J: TRBJ1-6
size: .
D: .
DNA: TGTGCCAGCAGCACCAGTAGGGTCAACTATAATTCACCCCTCCACTTT
CDR3: CASSTSRVNYNSPLHF

V: TRBV12-3/TRBV12-4
J: TRBJ2-1
size: few
D: TRBD2
DNA: TGTGCCAGCAGCAGACTAGCGGGGGGGCTGGGTGAGCAGTTCTTC
CDR3: CASSRLAGGLGEQFF

V: TRBV5-1
J: TRBJ2-3
size: .
D: .
DNA: TGCGCCAGCAGCCCCCCCGGGGACACAGATACGCAGTATTTT
CDR3: CASSPPGDTDTQYF

V: TRBV21-1
J: TRBJ2-7
size: few
D: .
DNA: TGTGCCAGCAGCAAAGGCCAACCCGAACTCCGGGCCCTCTCCTACGAGCAGTACTTC
CDR3: CASSKGQPELRALSYEQYF

V: TRBV4-1
J: TRBJ2-3
size: few
D: .
DNA: TGCGCCAGCAGCCAAGATCCCGCAGATACGCAGTATTTT
CDR3: CASSQDPADTQYF

V: TRBV9
J: TRBJ2-3
size: few
D: .
DNA: TGTGCCAGCAGCGTAGCGGGGTACACAGATACGCAGTATTTT
CDR3: CASSVAGYTDTQYF

V: TRBV12-3/TRBV12-4
J: TRBJ1-1
size: .
D: .
DNA: TGTGCCAGCAGTTTGAGTGGGTACACTGAAGCTTTCTTT
CDR3: CASSLSGYTEAFF

V: TRBV6-1
J: TRBJ1-1
size: .
D: .
DNA: TGTGCCAGCAGTGAAGGGTTTAGGAACACTGAAGCTTTCTTT
CDR3: CASSEGFRNTEAFF

V: TRBV7-8
J: TRBJ2-5
size: .
D: TRBD1
DNA: TGTGCCAGCGGGAAGAGGGGGCGGGAAGAGACCCAGTACTTC
CDR3: CASGKRGREETQYF

V: TRBV24-1
J: TRBJ2-7
size: many
D: .
DNA: TGTGCCACCAGTGCCGGATCCTACGAGCAGTACTTC
CDR3: CATSAGSYEQYF

V: TRBV5-5
J: TRBJ2-1
size: few
D: .
DNA: TGTGCCAGCAGCTTGGATGCTGGAGGGAATGAGCAGTTCTTC
CDR3: CASSLDAGGNEQFF

V: TRBV30
J: TRBJ2-7
size: few
D: TRBD1
DNA: TGTGCCTGGGAGAGGGGGACAGGGTTCAACGAGCAGTACTTC
CDR3: CAWERGTGFNEQYF

V: TRBV6-5
J: TRBJ2-5
size: .
D: TRBD2
DNA: TGTGCCAGCAGCCCGCCCTTAGCGGGAGGGGGGGAGACCCAGTACTTC
CDR3: CASSPPLAGGGETQYF

V: TRBV9
J: TRBJ1-2
size: .
D: .
DNA: TGTGCCAGCAGCGCGTCAGGGCCCCCCTATGGCTACACCTTC
CDR3: CASSASGPPYGYTF

V: TRBV20-1
J: TRBJ2-7
size: .
D: .
DNA: TGCAGTGCTGCGGGCCTAGCTCTCTACGAGCAGTACTTC
CDR3: CSAAGLALYEQYF

V: TRBV29-1
J: TRBJ1-1
size: .
D: TRBD1
DNA: TGCAGCGTTAGGACAGGGGGCGGCACTGAAGCTTTCTTT
CDR3: CSVRTGGGTEAFF

V: TRBV12-3/TRBV12-4
J: TRBJ2-5
size: few
D: .
DNA: TGTGCCAGCAGTTTAGGACAGCCACGAGAGACCCAGTACTTC
CDR3: CASSLGQPRETQYF

V: TRBV5-1
J: TRBJ2-2
size: .
D: .
DNA: TGCGCCAGCAAACTGACCGGGGACGGGGAGCTGTTTTTT
CDR3: CASKLTGDGELFF

V: TRBV25-1
J: TRBJ1-2
size: .
D: .
DNA: TGTGCCAGCAGTGACACTAGGGGGAACTATGGCTACACCTTC
CDR3: CASSDTRGNYGYTF

V: TRBV12-3/TRBV12-4
J: TRBJ2-7
size: few
D: .
DNA: TGTGCCAGCAGTTTACTTGGCGAGCAAACGACCTACGAGCAGTACTTC
CDR3: CASSLLGEQTTYEQYF

V: TRBV5-5
J: TRBJ2-3
size: .
D: .
DNA: TGTGCCAGCAGCTTGGCTCGGAGCGGCGCACCCACAGATACGCAGTATTTT
CDR3: CASSLARSGAPTDTQYF

V: TRBV12-3/TRBV12-4
J: TRBJ2-3
size: few
D: TRBD2
DNA: TGTGCCAGCACGGGAGGCGCTGCGAATACGCAGTATTTT
CDR3: CASTGGAANTQYF

V: TRBV20-1
J: TRBJ2-1
size: .
D: TRBD2
DNA: TGCAGTGCCGCGGGGGGGCTAAGCAATGAGCAGTTCTTC
CDR3: CSAAGGLSNEQFF

V: TRBV6-5
J: TRBJ1-1
size: many
D: TRBD1
DNA: TGTGCCAGCAGTTTCGGACAGGGGAACACTGAAGCTTTCTTT
CDR3: CASSFGQGNTEAFF

V: TRBV7-2
J: TRBJ2-2
size: .
D: .
DNA: TGTGCCAGCAGCTCGGCCCGGGGGCGGGCGGGGGAGCTGTTTTTT
CDR3: CASSSARGRAGELFF

V: TRBV12-3/TRBV12-4
J: TRBJ1-1
size: .
D: .
DNA: TGTGCCAGCACCGGGGGGAGGGCCACTGAAGCTTTCTTT
CDR3: CASTGGRATEAFF

V: TRBV5-5
J: TRBJ1-2
size: few
D: .
DNA: TGTGCCAGCAGCAGCGTAAGGGGGGATGGCTACACCTTC
CDR3: CASSSVRGDGYTF

V: TRBV18
J: TRBJ2-7
size: .
D: TRBD1
DNA: TGTGCCAGCTCACTCTCACAGGGGGACGAGCAGTACTTC
CDR3: CASSLSQGDEQYF

V: TRBV19
J: TRBJ1-2
size: .
D: .
DNA: TGTGCCAGTAGTAGTGCGGCAGGGGCCGCGATCTATGGCTACACCTTC
CDR3: CASSSAAGAAIYGYTF

V: TRBV7-2
J: TRBJ2-3
size: .
D: .
DNA: TGTGCCAGCAGCCCCTACCGAATGGGGGGCGCTATAGGAGATACGCAGTATTTT
CDR3: CASSPYRMGGAIGDTQYF

V: TRBV11-1
J: TRBJ2-7
size: .
D: TRBD1
DNA: TGTGCCAGCAGCTCCAATCCGACAGGGACCGAGCAGTACTTC
CDR3: CASSSNPTGTEQYF

V: TRBV4-1
J: TRBJ2-7
size: .
D: .
DNA: TGCGCCAGCAGCCACACAGCTTCTCCCGCCTACGAGCAGTACTTC
CDR3: CASSHTASPAYEQYF

V: TRBV27
J: TRBJ2-2
size: .
D: TRBD1
DNA: TGTGCCAGCAGTTTAAGGGGGCCGTTCGGGGAGCTGTTTTTT
CDR3: CASSLRGPFGELFF

V: TRBV12-3/TRBV12-4
J: TRBJ1-1
size: .
D: .
DNA: TGTGCCAGCAGTCCTAGCGGGGGCGCTGAAGCTTTCTTT
CDR3: CASSPSGGAEAFF

V: TRBV4-1
J: TRBJ2-2
size: many
D: .
DNA: TGCGCCAGCAGGGCCCCGGGAGTCGGGGAGCTGTTTTTT
CDR3: CASRAPGVGELFF

V: TRBV20-1
J: TRBJ2-5
size: few
D: .
DNA: TGCAGTGTCCCCTCGAGGACACAAGAGACCCAGTACTTC
CDR3: CSVPSRTQETQYF

V: TRBV5-1
J: TRBJ1-1
size: .
D: .
DNA: TGCGCCAGCAGCTTGCCGGCCAGCAACACTGAAGCTTTCTTT
CDR3: CASSLPASNTEAFF

V: TRBV6-1
J: TRBJ1-1
size: .
D: .
DNA: TGTGCCAGCAGTGACGGAGTCGTTGTGGCTTTCTTT
CDR3: CASSDGVVVAFF

V: TRBV4-1
J: TRBJ1-1
size: .
D: .
DNA: TGCGCCAGCAGCCAGACTAAGGGGCTTGGTAACACTGAAGCTTTCTTT
CDR3: CASSQTKGLGNTEAFF

V: TRBV9
J: TRBJ2-7
size: few
D: TRBD2
DNA: TGTGCCAGCAGCGCCTGGACTAGCGGTGGCGAGCAGTACTTC
CDR3: CASSAWTSGGEQYF

V: TRBV6-2/TRBV6-3
J: TRBJ2-2
size: few
D: .
DNA: TGTGCCAGCAGTTATCGGCCGCTCCGCACCGGGGAGCTGTTTTTT
CDR3: CASSYRPLRTGELFF

V: TRBV7-9
J: TRBJ2-4
size: .
D: .
DNA: TGTGCCAGCAGCTTAGTAGGGACCAAAAACATTCAGTACTTC
CDR3: CASSLVGTKNIQYF

V: TRBV6-2/TRBV6-3
J: TRBJ2-1
size: .
D: .
DNA: TGTGCCAGCAGTTACTCGGAAGACCGCATAGTCCACAATGAGCAGTTCTTC
CDR3: CASSYSEDRIVHNEQFF